This record covers a single T cell receptor beta chain. As processed by the authors: Amplification with reference gene primers provided the estimates of nucleated cell counts. Only in-frame clones appear in the TCRdb table, and some are missing; sequencing was by immunoSEQ multiplex PCR. D and trimming come from the DNA, and the V and J calls and clone size come from that table. The data show roughly 160,000 clones, approximately 83% seen once. This entry is derived from a study of blood T cell repertoires in COVID-19. Background on the study: Donors in the United States, Italy and Spain gave samples during acute or convalescent COVID-19. From T cells, B-cell-depleted T cells, or PBMCs came the material, which was cDNA or gDNA.

For recovered donors of Cohort 3, there were two negative PCRs, clearance, or symptom resolution. The germline V gene encodes CDR1 LGHDT and CDR2 YNNKEL (reference sequence). This CDR3 has 14 residues. V shed 3 bases, J shed 10 bases, and the junction held 11 bases outside the gene matches. This clonotype was obtained from an older woman who had recovered from COVID-19. The sequenced material came from PBMCs or T cells enriched from blood (not recorded which). The chain couples TRBV3-1 (or the pseudogene TRBV3-2) to TRBJ1-2; 7 bases map to TRBD1. CDR3 nucleotides: TGTGCCAGCAGCCACCCTGAGAGAGGGGGCGCCTACACCTTC. This sequence encodes CASSHPERGGAYTF.